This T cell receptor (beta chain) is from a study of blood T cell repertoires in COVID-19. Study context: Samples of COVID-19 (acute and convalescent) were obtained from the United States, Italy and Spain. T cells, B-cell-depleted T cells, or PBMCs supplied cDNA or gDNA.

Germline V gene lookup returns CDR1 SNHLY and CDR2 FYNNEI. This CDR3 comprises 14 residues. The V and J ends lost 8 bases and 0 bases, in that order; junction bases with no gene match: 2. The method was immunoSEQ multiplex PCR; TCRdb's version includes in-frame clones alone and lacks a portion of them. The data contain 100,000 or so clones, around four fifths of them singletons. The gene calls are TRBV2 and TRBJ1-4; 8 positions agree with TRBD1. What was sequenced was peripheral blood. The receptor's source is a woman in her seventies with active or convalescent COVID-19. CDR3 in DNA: TGTGCCAGCGGGGGACAGGCAACTAATGAAAAACTGTTTTTT. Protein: CASGGQATNEKLFF.